Listed below are T cell receptor beta chains from one sample, sequenced in a study of T cell responses to AZD1222 COVID-19 vaccine. The protocol was immunoSEQ multiplex PCR, while the TCRdb copy is restricted to in-frame clones and leaves out a portion. This table holds about 200,000 clones, approximately 94% found once. The sample was peripheral blood, taken 28 days after the second AZD1222 dose. The receptors come from an adult who received the AZD1222 COVID-19 vaccine. Both conserved end residues are part of each CDR3. Fields, in order: D gene, V gene, clone size, J gene, CDR3 length, CDR3 DNA, CDR3 protein. A D gene is named only where the DNA matches it firmly. Clone size is stated in some rows and not others, as once, few, many or a class when expanded.

NA	TRBV7-9	few	TRBJ1-1	14	TGTGCCAGCAGCTTAGACGCCAAGAACACTGAAGCTTTCTTT	CASSLDAKNTEAFF
TRBD1	TRBV6-2/TRBV6-3	NA	TRBJ1-5	16	TGTGCCAGCAGTTACCCCCGGGACAGGGAAGATCAGCCCCAGCATTTT	CASSYPRDREDQPQHF
NA	TRBV3-1/TRBV3-2	NA	TRBJ2-1	13	TGTGCCAGCAGCCCGGGCGTGTCGGGTGAGCAGTTCTTC	CASSPGVSGEQFF
NA	TRBV19	NA	TRBJ1-2	12	TGTGCCAGCAAGGGGGACGGAAGTGGCTACACCTTC	CASKGDGSGYTF
TRBD2	TRBV19	NA	TRBJ2-3	14	TGTGCCAGTATGTATCGGGGGGGGACAGATACGCAGTATTTT	CASMYRGGTDTQYF
TRBD2	TRBV28	NA	TRBJ2-1	16	TGTGCCAGCAGTGACGCCCTTAGCGGGGGGGCGGCTGAGCAGTTCTTC	CASSDALSGGAAEQFF
NA	TRBV15	NA	TRBJ1-4	16	TGTGCCACCAGCGGTGGGGTGGGGCAGCTTAATGAAAAACTGTTTTTT	CATSGGVGQLNEKLFF
NA	TRBV21-1	once	TRBJ1-2	14	TGTGCCAGAGGCCGCAAACAGGTCGGCTATGGCTACACCTTC	CARGRKQVGYGYTF
NA	TRBV5-4	NA	TRBJ2-1	13	TGTGCCAGCAGCTTCCAGTTGGGTGATGAGCAGTTCTTC	CASSFQLGDEQFF
TRBD1	TRBV10-1	NA	TRBJ2-3	13	TGCGCCAGCAGTCCCCGGACAGGGAATACGCAGTATTTT	CASSPRTGNTQYF
NA	TRBV6-5	NA	TRBJ1-2	13	TGTGCCAGCAGTATCTCAGAAAACTATGGCTACACCTTC	CASSISENYGYTF
TRBD1	TRBV2	NA	TRBJ1-6	15	TGTGCCAGCAGTAGACTCGACAGGGGAGGGTCACCCCTCCACTTT	CASSRLDRGGSPLHF
NA	TRBV12-3/TRBV12-4	NA	TRBJ1-2	12	TGTGCCAGCAGTTTTTGGGGGTTTGGCTACACCTTC	CASSFWGFGYTF
NA	TRBV7-2	NA	TRBJ1-1	14	TGTGCCAGCAGCTTAATTACAGAGAACACTGAAGCTTTCTTT	CASSLITENTEAFF
TRBD1	TRBV4-2	NA	TRBJ2-2	16	TGTGCCAGCAGCCAGACAGGGGGCTCCTACACCGGGGAGCTGTTTTTT	CASSQTGGSYTGELFF
NA	TRBV9	NA	TRBJ1-1	13	TGTGCCAGCAGCGCTCACAGGAACACTGAAGCTTTCTTT	CASSAHRNTEAFF
TRBD1	TRBV3-1/TRBV3-2	NA	TRBJ1-3	15	TGTGCCAGCAGCTCAGGGACAGGGGTTGGAAACACCATATATTTT	CASSSGTGVGNTIYF
TRBD1	TRBV3-1/TRBV3-2	few	TRBJ2-2	16	TGTGCCAGCCGTCCCGGACAGGGGGCTGGCACCGGGGAGCTGTTTTTT	CASRPGQGAGTGELFF
NA	TRBV27	NA	TRBJ2-1	15	TGTGCCAGCAGTTTAAGGTCGAGCTCCTACAATGAGCAGTTCTTC	CASSLRSSSYNEQFF
NA	TRBV4-2	NA	TRBJ1-5	16	TGTGCCAGCAGCCAAGGGGCAGGCGGTAGCAATCAGCCCCAGCATTTT	CASSQGAGGSNQPQHF